These 8 T cell receptor beta chains share one sample of origin, sequenced in a study of spatial heterogeneity in lung cancer. No antigen is known for these receptors. Regarding time point: sample taken at primary tumor resection. TCRdb re-analysed the 5' RACE reads in MiXCR, keeping a single row per CDR3 protein. The table includes a few thousand distinct CDR3 sequences, less than 35% detected once. The study's findings and limits: Counts of expanded alpha and beta TCRs within tumors tracked the tumor nonsynonymous mutation count.

The sequencing used lung tumor tissue, collected at surgery. Receptors were obtained from a female donor with early-stage non-small cell lung cancer.

This clonotype was detected many times. The chain links TRBV27 to TRBJ1-1; D remains unclear. Germline V lookup: CDR1 MNHEY, CDR2 SMNVEV (reference sequence). There are 13 residues in the CDR3. V was clipped by 2 bases and J by 4 bases, with 8 bases between them. The CDR3 is CASSLRGSTEAFF. The CDR3 nucleotides are TGTGCCAGCAGTTTAAGAGGGAGCACTGAAGCTTTCTTT.

This clonotype ranks as medium-sized. The V gene is TRBV12-3 or TRBV12-4, the J gene TRBJ1-2; D is perhaps TRBD1 (6 bases). The V end was cut by 5 bases, the J end by 1 base, with 17 bases between. The CDR3 runs to 16 residues. CDR3 DNA sequence: TGTGCCAGCAGTCCGGACAGCTTCTCACTTAACTATGGCTACACCTTC. Residues: CASSPDSFSLNYGYTF.

The J gene is TRBJ1-2, the V gene TRBV29-1; 10 bases fit TRBD1. Germline assignment: CDR1 SQVTM and CDR2 ANQGSEA. V dropped 3 bases and J dropped 8; count of bases not matched to a gene: 9. The CDR3 has 14 amino acids. Written as DNA, the CDR3 is TGCAGCGTTGATTTGACAGGGGGCGTGGGAGGCTACACCTTC. Its translation: CSVDLTGGVGGYTF.

In DNA form, the CDR3 reads TGTGCCAGCAGTTCCTGGACGGGACAGGGGGCCCACGAGCAGTACTTC. This encodes CASSSWTGQGAHEQYF. The chain carries TRBV27 and TRBJ2-7; 12 bases are a match to TRBD1. Germline assignment: CDR1 MNHEY and CDR2 SMNVEV (reference sequence). This CDR3 has 16 residues. V trimming: 4 bases; J trimming: 5 bases; junction bases outside the gene matches: 9.

This rearrangement joins TRBV10-3 to TRBJ1-1; no definite D call. This CDR3 region has 13 residues. The germline V gene encodes CDR1 ENHRY and CDR2 SYGVKD. The germline V and J ends were trimmed by 6 bases and 5 bases, with 13 bases remaining between them. For the CDR3, the DNA is TGTGCCATCAGCCCCAAGGAGGTAACTGAAGCTTTCTTT. Protein: CAISPKEVTEAFF.

In its sample, this clonotype is medium-sized. The rearrangement joins TRBV21-1 to TRBJ1-1; the table's D call, TRBD1, was not checked against the DNA. TRBV21-1 is termed a pseudogene. The CDR3 consists of 16 residues. Written as DNA, the CDR3 is TGTGCCAGCAGCAAAGCTAACGCAGGGGGGGTTACTGAAGCTTTCTTT. Protein: CASSKANAGGVTEAFF.

This clonotype showed up many times. This chain joins TRBV6-2 or TRBV6-3 and TRBJ1-2; TRBD1 is a possible D gene (5 bases). This CDR3 has 14 residues. Per germline, CDR1 MNHEY and CDR2 SVGEGT. V dropped 1 base and J dropped 4 bases, with 10 bases sitting between them. The CDR3 DNA reads TGTGCCAGCAGTTACTGGGGCTCTGGCTATGGCTACACCTTC. Amino acid sequence: CASSYWGSGYGYTF.

The rearrangement uses TRBV6-1 and TRBJ1-1; unclear D gene. CDR1 is MNHNS and CDR2 is SASEGT in the germline V gene. V shed 8 bases and J shed 0 bases, with 13 bases lying between them. This CDR3 spans 14 amino acids. This CDR3 reads CASRRLIVNTEAFF. CDR3 bases: TGTGCCAGCCGACGACTGATCGTGAACACTGAAGCTTTCTTT.